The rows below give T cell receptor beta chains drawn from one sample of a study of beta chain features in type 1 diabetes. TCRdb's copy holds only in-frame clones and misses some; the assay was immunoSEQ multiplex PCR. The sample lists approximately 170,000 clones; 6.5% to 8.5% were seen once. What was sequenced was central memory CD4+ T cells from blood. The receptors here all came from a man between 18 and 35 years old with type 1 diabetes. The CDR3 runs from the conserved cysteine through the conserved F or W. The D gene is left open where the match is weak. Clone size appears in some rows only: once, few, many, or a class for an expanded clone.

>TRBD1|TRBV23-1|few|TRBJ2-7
TGCGCCAGCAGTCCGTCGCCGGGTTCGGGACAGCTCCCGTACGAGCAGTACTTC
CASSPSPGSGQLPYEQYF
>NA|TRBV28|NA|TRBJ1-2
TGTGCCAGCAGTTTACCTTCCGGGGAGGGATATGGCTACACCTTC
CASSLPSGEGYGYTF
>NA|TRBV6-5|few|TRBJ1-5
TGTGCCAGCAGTTACTCCGGCAGGCCCAATCAGCCCCAGCATTTT
CASSYSGRPNQPQHF
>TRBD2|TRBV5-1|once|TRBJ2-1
TGCGCCAGCAGCCCTGGGGCGCTAGCGGGGGGGAGCTCCTACAATGAGCAGTTCTTC
CASSPGALAGGSSYNEQFF
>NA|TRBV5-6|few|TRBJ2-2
TGTGCCAGCAGCTTGTTCAGGACCGGGGAGCTGTTTTTT
CASSLFRTGELFF
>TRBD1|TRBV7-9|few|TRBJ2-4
TGTGCCAGCAGCCCCCAACGGACAGGGCCCAAAAACATTCAGTACTTC
CASSPQRTGPKNIQYF
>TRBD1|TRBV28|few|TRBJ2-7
TGTGCCAGCAGTACCGACAGGGGCCGCTACGAGCAGTACTTC
CASSTDRGRYEQYF
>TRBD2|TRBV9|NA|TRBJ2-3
TGTGCCAGCAGCCAAATGACTAGCGGGGTCACAGATACGCAGTATTTT
CASSQMTSGVTDTQYF
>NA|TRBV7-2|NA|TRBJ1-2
TGTGCCAGCAGCTTAGGGTTCAGCGATGGCTACACCTTC
CASSLGFSDGYTF
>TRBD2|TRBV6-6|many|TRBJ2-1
TGTGCCAGCAGTTACTCGGGGGGGAACAATGAGCAGTTCTTC
CASSYSGGNNEQFF
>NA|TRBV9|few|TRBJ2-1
TGTGCCAGCAGCGTAGCAGGCGCTTCCTACAATGAGCAGTTCTTC
CASSVAGASYNEQFF
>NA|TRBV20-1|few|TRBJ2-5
TGCAGTGCCCGCAGAGAGACCCAGTACTTC
CSARRETQYF
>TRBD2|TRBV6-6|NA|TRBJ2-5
TGTGCCAGCAGTAAAGGGACTAGCGGTCGGGAGACCCAGTACTTC
CASSKGTSGRETQYF
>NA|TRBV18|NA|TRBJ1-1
TGTGCCAGCTCACCAGCAGGGAACACTGAAGCTTTCTTT
CASSPAGNTEAFF
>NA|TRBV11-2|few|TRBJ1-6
TGTGCCAGCAGCTTAGATCTAGGTTCACCCCTCCACTTT
CASSLDLGSPLHF
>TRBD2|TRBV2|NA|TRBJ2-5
TGTGCCAGCAAGCCGGATAGCGGGCTAGAGACCCAGTACTTC
CASKPDSGLETQYF
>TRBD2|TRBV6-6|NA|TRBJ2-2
TGTGCCAGCAGAAGCGGGACGGGGAACACCGGGGAGCTGTTTTTT
CASRSGTGNTGELFF
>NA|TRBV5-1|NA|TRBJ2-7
TGCGCCAGCAGCTTGGGGGGCCCGGACGAGTTCTACGAGCAGTACTTC
CASSLGGPDEFYEQYF
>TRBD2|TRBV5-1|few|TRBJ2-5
TGCGCCAGCAGCTTGGTTAGCGGGGGTCAAGAGACCCAGTACTTC
CASSLVSGGQETQYF
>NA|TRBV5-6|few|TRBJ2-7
TGTGCCAGCAGCTTCTGGCGGGGTGCCTACGAGCAGTACTTC
CASSFWRGAYEQYF
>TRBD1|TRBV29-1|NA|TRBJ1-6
TGCAGCGTAATGGGGACAGGGGGTCGGGCCCTCCACTTT
CSVMGTGGRALHF
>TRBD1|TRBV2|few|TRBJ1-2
TGTGCCAGCAGTTTAGGACAGGGGGCCGGCTACACCTTC
CASSLGQGAGYTF
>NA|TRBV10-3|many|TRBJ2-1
TGTGCCGTATGGAGTCCTTCGGGAAGCTACAATGAGCAGTTCTTC
CAVWSPSGSYNEQFF
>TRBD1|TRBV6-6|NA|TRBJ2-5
TGTGCCAGCAGCTCGGGACAGGGGGCTATGGAGACCCAGTACTTC
CASSSGQGAMETQYF
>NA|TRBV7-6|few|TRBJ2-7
TGTGCCAGCAGCTCCAACTCGCCCGGTCGGGAGCAGTACTTC
CASSSNSPGREQYF
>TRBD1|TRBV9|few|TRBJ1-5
TGTGCCAGCAGCGTAGCGCCTGACAGGGGTCAGCCCCAGCATTTT
CASSVAPDRGQPQHF
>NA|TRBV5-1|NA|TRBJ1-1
TGCGCCAGCAGCTTCGACCAGGGGCGTCCCTTCTTT
CASSFDQGRPFF
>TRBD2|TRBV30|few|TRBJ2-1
TGTGTCTCAGCGGGGGGGCTTTATGAGCAGTTCTTC
CVSAGGLYEQFF
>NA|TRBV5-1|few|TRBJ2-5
TGCGCCAGCAGCTTGGCTACCATGGGGGGAGAGACCCAGTACTTC
CASSLATMGGETQYF
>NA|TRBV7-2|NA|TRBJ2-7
TGTGCCAGCAGCTTAGACGCCAGGACGGGGGATTACGAGCAGTACTTC
CASSLDARTGDYEQYF
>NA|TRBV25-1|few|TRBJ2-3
TGTGCCAGCGGCATTAGCACAGATACGCAGTATTTT
CASGISTDTQYF
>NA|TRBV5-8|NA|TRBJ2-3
TGTGCCAGCAGCTCCCCGAGTGGCACAGATACGCAGTATTTT
CASSSPSGTDTQYF
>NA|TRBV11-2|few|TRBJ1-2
TGTGCCAGCAGCTTAGGACAGAATAACTATGGCTACACCTTC
CASSLGQNNYGYTF
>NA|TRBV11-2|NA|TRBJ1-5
TGTGCCAGCAGCTTCCTCCCCGATCAGCCCCAGCATTTT
CASSFLPDQPQHF
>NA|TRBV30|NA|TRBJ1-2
TGTGCCTGTAGAATTACCGGGTCTCAGGGTGGCTACACCTTC
CACRITGSQGGYTF
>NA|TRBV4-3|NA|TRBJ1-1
TGCGCCAGCAGCCAGACCTACAGGGCGGGGAACACTGAAGCTTTCTTT
CASSQTYRAGNTEAFF
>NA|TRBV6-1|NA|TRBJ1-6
TGTGCCAGCAGTGAATGGGGGCCCCCCAATTCACCCCTCCACTTT
CASSEWGPPNSPLHF
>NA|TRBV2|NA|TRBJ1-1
TGTGCCAGCAAAGCGGAACCGAACATGAACACTGAAGCTTTCTTT
CASKAEPNMNTEAFF
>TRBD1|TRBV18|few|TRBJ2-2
TGTGCCAGCTCACCGGGACAGAGAGAGCTGTTTTTT
CASSPGQRELFF
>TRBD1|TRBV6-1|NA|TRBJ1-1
TGTGCCAGCAGTGAGCCTCAAGGACAGGGCACTGAAGCTTTCTTT
CASSEPQGQGTEAFF
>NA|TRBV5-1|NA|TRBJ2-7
TGCGCCAGCAGAGTCGAGGGCTACGAGCAGTACTTC
CASRVEGYEQYF
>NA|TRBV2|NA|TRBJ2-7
TGTGCCAGCAGCGTCGCGTACGAGCAGTACTTC
CASSVAYEQYF
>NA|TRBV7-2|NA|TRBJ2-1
TGTGCCAGCAGCTTCAGCGCGAGCTCCTACAATGAGCAGTTCTTC
CASSFSASSYNEQFF
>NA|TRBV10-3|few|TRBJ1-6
TGTGCCATCAGTGAGTCTTCACGCGTTTCGGGTTCACCCCTCCACTTT
CAISESSRVSGSPLHF
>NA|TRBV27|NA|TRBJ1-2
TGTGCCAGCAGTCCCCGGGACTGGGGCTATGGCTACACCTTC
CASSPRDWGYGYTF
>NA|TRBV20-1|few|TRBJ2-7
TGCAGTGCTAGAGCCGACACCTCGCAGTACTTC
CSARADTSQYF
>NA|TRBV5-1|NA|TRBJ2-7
TGCGCCAGCAGCTTGGCCGCTGGGACTTTAACCTACGAGCAGTACTTC
CASSLAAGTLTYEQYF
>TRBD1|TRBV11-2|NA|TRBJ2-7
TGTGCCAGCAGCTTGACAGGGGTAGGCTCCTACGAGCAGTACTTC
CASSLTGVGSYEQYF
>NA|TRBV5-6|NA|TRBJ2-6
TGTGCCAGCAGCTTGCGGGTCTCTGGGGCCAACGTCCTGACTTTC
CASSLRVSGANVLTF
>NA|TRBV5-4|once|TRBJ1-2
TGTGCCAGCAGCTTGGGAATTCGGGGGGACTATGGCTACACCTTC
CASSLGIRGDYGYTF
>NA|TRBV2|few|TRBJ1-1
TGTGCCAGCAGTGAGATTGGCCTGAACACTGAAGCTTTCTTT
CASSEIGLNTEAFF
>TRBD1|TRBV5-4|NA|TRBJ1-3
TGTGCCAGCAGCAAATTCGACAGGGGGCTCGGAAACACCATATATTTT
CASSKFDRGLGNTIYF
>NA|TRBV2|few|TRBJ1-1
TGTGCCAGCAGCCAGGACATGAACACTGAAGCTTTCTTT
CASSQDMNTEAFF
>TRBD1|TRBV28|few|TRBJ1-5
TGTGCCAGCATAGGGACAGGGAATCAGCCCCAGCATTTT
CASIGTGNQPQHF
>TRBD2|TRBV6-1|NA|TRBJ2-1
TGTGCCAGCAGTGAATTAAAAGCCCTAGCGGGAGACAATGAGCAGTTCTTC
CASSELKALAGDNEQFF
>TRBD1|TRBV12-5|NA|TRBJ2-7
TGTGCTAGTGGTTTGGTATGGAAAGGCCAGGGGGCCTACGAGCAGTACTTC
CASGLVWKGQGAYEQYF
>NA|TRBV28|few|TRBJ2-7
TGTGCCAGCAATTCTCTGGGCAGGGTGGAATACGAGCAGTACTTC
CASNSLGRVEYEQYF
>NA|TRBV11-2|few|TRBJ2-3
TGTGCCAGCAGCTTACTTGGTCTCTCCGGGGCAGATACGCAGTATTTT
CASSLLGLSGADTQYF
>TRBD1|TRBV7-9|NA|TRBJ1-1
TGTGCCAGCAGCGCGCTGACAGGGGGCAACACTGAAGCTTTCTTT
CASSALTGGNTEAFF
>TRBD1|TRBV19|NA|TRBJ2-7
TGTGCCAGTAGCACTCCCGGGACAGGGCTATACGAGCAGTACTTC
CASSTPGTGLYEQYF